These T cell receptor beta chains were read from a single sample in a study of cytomegalovirus exposure and HLA in healthy donors. Profiled with immunoSEQ multiplex PCR; TCRdb holds only in-frame clones, not every one. The sample carries tens of thousands of clones, around 70% recorded once. The specimen sequenced was PBMCs. These receptors were taken from a man aged 35 to 55 in good health and CMV-seropositive. Each CDR3 is given with its conserved first and last residue. The order of the fields is V gene, CDR3 protein.

TRBV5-1	CASSLTGEETQYF
TRBV2	CASSLQGGASGNTIYF
TRBV4-1	CASSLVGQAGNEQFF
TRBV9	CASSAGTGGGKLFF
TRBV25-1	CASSKRGDLQETQYF
TRBV2	CASGAGVNTGELFF
TRBV5-1	CASSWEGSDYGYTF
TRBV4-1	CASSLTSGLQETQYF
TRBV7-9	CASSNRDRVTGYTF
TRBV5-1	CASSLGGTYQETQYF
TRBV18	CASSSRQGQETQYF
TRBV6-1	CASDPGTLYGYTF
TRBV7-2	CASSLRREPDTQYF
TRBV6-1	CASRGLRGEAFF
TRBV10-3	CAISNRLGYEQYF
TRBV28	CASLSGANYGYTF
TRBV27	CASSLTRWDQPQHF
TRBV20-1	CSARQGDEQFF
TRBV10-3	CAISEFSGSTDTQYF
TRBV29-1	CSVETETKGDTGELFF
TRBV7-6	CASSLAQGTGEIYGYTF
TRBV19	CASSIAPGENTEAFF
TRBV5-4	CASSLGIAGGPYNEQFF
TRBV28	CASSFPGANTEAFF
TRBV7-2	CASSLDGTTNTEAFF
TRBV28	CASTGGPTGELFF
TRBV6-5	CASSRTGGEGEKLFF
TRBV29-1	CSSPGRGAYNEQFF
TRBV6-1	CASTLAFDNEQFF
TRBV6-1	CASIQGDREAGELFF
TRBV19	CASTPTGFNEQYF
TRBV5-4	CASSWGASGGSTDTQYF
TRBV18	CASSQGDRLTTDTQYF
TRBV2	CASSGGGRGYTF
TRBV29-1	CSVEAGDDEQYF
TRBV27	CASSPLAGGTDTQYF
TRBV4-3	CASSQPTQGAAFF
TRBV7-9	CSIQTGNTEAFF
TRBV11-3	CASSLEGGRHEQYF
TRBV5-1	CASSIHPGQDYEQYF
TRBV30	CAFSSLGETQYF
TRBV5-1	CASSLGNRPNIQYF
TRBV7-8	CASGPGGHSPLHF
TRBV2	CASSADRGNSPLHF
TRBV4-3	CASSQRWGGGSYEQYF
TRBV7-2	CASSQGLPPGYEQYF
TRBV11-2	CASSLDRLLAEQFF
TRBV28	CASSIHPDRAHSPLHF